This TCR beta chain was captured in a study of T cell repertoires in cytomegalovirus infection. Study summary: Public TCR beta signatures were indicative of both CMV infection and a matching HLA type.

Whole-study findings and limits: HLA-C-restricted CMV-specific TCR beta clonotypes were dominant in the ex vivo response.

Trimming took 6 bases from V and 3 from J, leaving 12 bases between them. Per the germline V gene, CDR1 is MNHEY and CDR2 is SMNVEV (reference sequence). There are 14 residues in the CDR3. Using its own MiXCR run on the reads, TCRdb lists one record per CDR3 protein. Seen here are hundreds of thousands of distinct CDR3 sequences, roughly 36% observed once, and the top ten hold 2.8%. The sample holds a few counts of this clonotype. Its antigen is undetermined. The sample comprised PBMCs. The receptor comes from a human donor in good health (CMV status not recorded). Some clones in this sample may be carry-over from other donors' samples. This chain joins TRBV27 and TRBJ2-1; TRBD1 might be the D (6 bases). CDR3 region: CASRDSQVYNEQFF. The CDR3 DNA sequence: TGTGCCAGCAGGGACAGTCAAGTCTACAATGAGCAGTTCTTC.